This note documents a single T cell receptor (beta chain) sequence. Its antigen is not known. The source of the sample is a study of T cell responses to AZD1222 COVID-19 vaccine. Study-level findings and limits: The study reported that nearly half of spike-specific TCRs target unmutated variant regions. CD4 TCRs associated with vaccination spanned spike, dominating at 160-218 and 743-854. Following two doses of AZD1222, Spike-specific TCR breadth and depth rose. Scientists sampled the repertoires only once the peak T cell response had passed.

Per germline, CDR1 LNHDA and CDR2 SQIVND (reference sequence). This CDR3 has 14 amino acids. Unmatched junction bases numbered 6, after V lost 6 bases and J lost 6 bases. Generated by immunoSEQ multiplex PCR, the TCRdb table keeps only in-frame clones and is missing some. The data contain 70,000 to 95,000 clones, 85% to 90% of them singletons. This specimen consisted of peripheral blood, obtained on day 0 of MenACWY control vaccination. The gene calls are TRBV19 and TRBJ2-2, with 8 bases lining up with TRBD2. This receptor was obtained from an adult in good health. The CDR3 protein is CASRGVGGAGELFF. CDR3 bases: TGTGCCAGTAGAGGCGTCGGGGGGGCCGGGGAGCTGTTTTTT.